The next 24 T cell receptor beta chains were all read from a single sample in a study of shared clonotypes between healthy human individuals. Profiling relied on immunoSEQ multiplex PCR, and the TCRdb table lists in-frame clones only, not all of them. The sample lists millions of clones, roughly 94% occurring once. Sequencing was performed on naive CD4+ T cells sorted from blood. The sample's subset: CD45RA+ positively selected. All receptors come from a man aged 18-30 years in good health.

The rearrangement uses TRBV30 and TRBJ2-4; 7 nucleotides line up with TRBD1. Germline V CDR1 and CDR2: GTSNPN, SVGIG (reference sequence). After removal of 1 base from V and 0 bases from J, the junction contained 9 bases not matched to a gene. This CDR3 has 17 residues. CDR3 sequence (DNA): TGTGCCTGGAGTGGACAGGGACAAGCCTTAGCCAAAAACATTCAGTACTTC. Translated: CAWSGQGQALAKNIQYF. Together with reference TRBV30 and TRBJ2-4, the CDR3 gives the full variable domain: SQTIHQWPATLVQPVGSPLSLECTVEGTSNPNLYWYRQAAGRGLQLLFYSVGIGQISSEVPQNLSASRPQDRQFILSSKKLLLSDSGFYLCAWSGQGQALAKNIQYFGAGTRLSVL.

The chain employs TRBV5-1 and TRBJ2-6; D gene unclear. Germline V gives CDR1 SGHRS, CDR2 YFSETQ. The CDR3 extends over 15 amino acids. V lost 4 bases to trimming and J lost 0 bases, with 8 bases between them. The CDR3 region is CASSVMSSGANVLTF. CDR3 DNA sequence: TGCGCCAGCAGCGTCATGAGCTCTGGGGCCAACGTCCTGACTTTC. Variable domain in full (rest from reference TRBV5-1 and TRBJ2-6): KAGVTQTPRYLIKTRGQQVTLSCSPISGHRSVSWYQQTPGQGLQFLFEYFSETQRNKGNFPGRFSGRQFSNSRSEMNVSTLELGDSALYLCASSVMSSGANVLTFGAGSRLTVL.

CDR3 protein: CASSLTGSGNSPLHF. The CDR3 nucleotides are TGTGCCAGCAGCTTAACAGGGTCGGGAAATTCACCCCTCCACTTT. This chain joins TRBV7-3 and TRBJ1-6; D is ambiguous. This CDR3 has 15 residues. Trimming took 0 bases from V and 7 from J, leaving 10 bases between them. Per germline, CDR1 SGHTA and CDR2 FQGTGA.

The rearrangement links TRBV6-5 to TRBJ2-3; the match to TRBD2 covers 16 bases. The CDR3 length is 16 residues. CDR1 MNHEY and CDR2 SVGAGI come from the germline V gene. V dropped 4 bases and J dropped 4; count of bases not matched to a gene: 2. The DNA of the CDR3 is TGTGCCAGCAGTTCGGGACTAGCGGGAGGGCCAGATACGCAGTATTTT. This encodes CASSSGLAGGPDTQYF.

The V gene is TRBV28, the J gene TRBJ1-1; 7 bases map to TRBD1. Losses at the gene ends were 5 bases for V and 5 bases for J; bases not matched to a gene: 8. This CDR3 is built from 14 residues. The germline gives CDR1 MDHEN, CDR2 SYDVKM. The CDR3 sequence is CASSTPGGDTEAFF. The DNA of the CDR3 is TGTGCCAGCAGTACCCCAGGGGGGGATACTGAAGCTTTCTTT. Variable domain in full (rest from reference TRBV28 and TRBJ1-1): DVKVTQSSRYLVKRTGEKVFLECVQDMDHENMFWYRQDPGLGLRLIYFSYDVKMKEKGDIPEGYSVSREKKERFSLILESASTNQTSMYLCASSTPGGDTEAFFGQGTRLTVV.

This rearrangement joins TRBV2 to TRBJ1-3; TRBD1 matches at 7 bases. Germline assignment: CDR1 SNHLY and CDR2 FYNNEI. The ends lost 4 bases at V and 4 bases at J; junction bases unmatched: 7. The CDR3 is 15 residues long. As DNA, the CDR3 is TGTGCCAGCAGTGGCCCCGACAGGGCGGGAAACACCATATATTTT. It yields the protein CASSGPDRAGNTIYF.

V usage is TRBV27 and J usage is TRBJ2-5; D unresolved. The germline V gene encodes CDR1 MNHEY and CDR2 SMNVEV (reference sequence). The CDR3 extends over 13 amino acids. V shed 3 bases and J shed 4 bases, with 9 bases lying between them. The CDR3 nucleotides are TGTGCCAGCAGTTTCAGGTGGTCAGAGACCCAGTACTTC. Translated: CASSFRWSETQYF.

This clone was seen a single time. The J gene is TRBJ2-2, the V gene TRBV2; no reliable D call. The V gene's germline CDR1 is SNHLY and CDR2 FYNNEI. The CDR3 consists of 12 residues. V was shortened by 6 bases and J by 7 bases, with 9 bases between the two germline ends. The DNA of the CDR3 is TGTGCCAGCAGCGTTAGTAACGGGGAGCTGTTTTTT. It translates to CASSVSNGELFF.

In its sample, this clone was seen once. The chain links TRBV29-1 to TRBJ2-7, with D possibly TRBD2 on 5 matching bases. The CDR3 length is 12 residues. Between the trimmed V and J ends, which lost 5 bases and 7 bases, there was a span of 15 bases. Germline V gene data show CDR1 as SQVTM and CDR2 as ANQGSEA. In nucleotides, the CDR3 is TGCAGCGTTAGCGTGTCCGGGGAAGAGCAGTACTTC. Translating it yields CSVSVSGEEQYF.

This chain connects TRBV25-1 to TRBJ2-7; D might be TRBD1 (6 bases). The CDR3 length is 13 residues. Between the trimmed V and J ends, which lost 5 bases and 2 bases, there was a span of 10 bases. Per germline, CDR1 MGHDK and CDR2 SYGVNS. CDR3 sequence reads: CASSLPGAYEQYF. For the CDR3, the DNA is TGTGCCAGCAGTCTTCCAGGGGCCTACGAGCAGTACTTC.

CDR3 coding DNA: TGTGCCAGCAGGCCTGAACAGGGGGCTAGCAATCAGCCCCAGCATTTT. Translated: CASRPEQGASNQPQHF. V usage is TRBV7-8 and J usage is TRBJ1-5, with 9 bases fitting TRBD1. Germline V gene lookup returns CDR1 SGHVS and CDR2 FQNEAQ. Trimming cost V 6 bases and J 0 bases; bases outside gene matches: 6. The CDR3 has 16 residues.

This chain uses TRBV7-9 with TRBJ1-4, with D tentatively TRBD1 (5 bases). Germline V gene data show CDR1 as SEHNR and CDR2 as FQNEAQ (reference sequence). The V and J ends lost 5 bases and 4 bases respectively, with 14 bases between them. This CDR3 is 15 amino acids long. The DNA for the CDR3 is TGTGCCAGCAGCCTCTTGGGACGGATTAATGAAAAACTGTTTTTT. Its protein is CASSLLGRINEKLFF. Full variable domain (remainder filled in from reference TRBV7-9 and TRBJ1-4): DTGVSQNPRHKITKRGQNVTFRCDPISEHNRLYWYRQTLGQGPEFLTYFQNEAQLEKSRLLSDRFSAERPKGSFSTLEIQRTEQGDSAMYLCASSLLGRINEKLFFGSGTQLSVL.

Only one count was recorded for this clone. The genes are TRBV2 and TRBJ1-5; D is possibly TRBD1 (5 bases). Trimming shortened V by 4 bases and J by 1 base, and 14 bases separated the two germline ends. This CDR3 is 16 amino acids long. CDR1 and CDR2 from the germline V gene are SNHLY and FYNNEI. The CDR3 DNA follows: TGTGCCAGCAGTGGGGCAGGGCGGGGGAGCAATCAGCCCCAGCATTTT. Protein: CASSGAGRGSNQPQHF.

This clone was recorded once. This chain connects TRBV12-5 to TRBJ1-5, with D possibly TRBD1 on 5 matching bases. Trimming shortened V by 1 base and J by 3 bases, and 7 bases separated the two germline ends. The CDR3 consists of 14 residues. CDR1 and CDR2 from the germline V gene are LGHNT and FRNRAP. CDR3 DNA: TGTGCTAGTGGTTTGGGACAGATCAATCAGCCCCAGCATTTT. This encodes CASGLGQINQPQHF.

V usage is TRBV5-1 and J usage is TRBJ1-4; D call uncertain. Trimming left V 3 bases short and J 8 bases short, with 14 bases between. Per the germline V gene, CDR1 is SGHRS and CDR2 is YFSETQ. The CDR3 runs to 14 residues. This CDR3 is CASSSTSLGEKLFF. Written as DNA, the CDR3 is TGCGCCAGCAGCTCCACGTCTCTGGGGGAAAAACTGTTTTTT.

The rearrangement links TRBV5-1 to TRBJ2-3; 11 bases are a match to TRBD2. Germline V gene sequence: CDR1 SGHRS, CDR2 YFSETQ. J was trimmed by 0 bases and V by 4 bases; bases with no gene match: 4. CDR3 length: 16 residues. For the CDR3, the DNA is TGCGCCAGCAGCCGGACTAGCGGGTTTAGCACAGATACGCAGTATTTT. Protein product: CASSRTSGFSTDTQYF.

This sequence joins TRBV28 and TRBJ1-6; D remains unclear. Germline-derived CDR1 and CDR2 are MDHEN and SYDVKM. Trimming pared 2 bases from V and 13 bases from J, leaving 12 bases between. The CDR3 extends over 13 amino acids. CDR3 in DNA: TGTGCCAGCAGTTTAGGCATTGGGCCGCCCCTCCACTTT. Amino acid sequence: CASSLGIGPPLHF.

The J gene is TRBJ1-2, the V gene TRBV7-2; tentatively, D is TRBD1 (5 bases). The CDR3 totals 13 residues. V was pared by 1 base and J by 8 bases, with 11 bases between. Germline V gene lookup returns CDR1 SGHTA and CDR2 FQGNSA. The DNA of the CDR3 is TGTGCCAGCAGCTTAGACCCAGGGAAGGGCTACACCTTC. Protein product: CASSLDPGKGYTF.

The chain couples TRBV10-3 to TRBJ2-3, with D perhaps TRBD2 (5 bases). V lost 4 bases and J lost 7, with 21 bases in between. The CDR3 is made up of 16 amino acids. Germline CDR1 ENHRY, CDR2 SYGVKD. CDR3 in DNA: TGTGCCATCAGTGGGCCGGGGAGCGGACCCACGAATACGCAGTATTTT. The encoded protein is CAISGPGSGPTNTQYF.

The chain uses TRBV7-9 and TRBJ2-3; D is unclear. From germline, CDR1 is SEHNR and CDR2 FQNEAQ (reference sequence). Trimming cost V 4 bases and J 5 bases, with 10 bases left between them. The CDR3 consists of 13 residues. CDR3 in amino acids: CASSSTEIDTQYF. CDR3 DNA: TGTGCCAGCAGCTCCACAGAGATAGATACGCAGTATTTT.

The chain combines TRBV2 with TRBJ1-1; perhaps TRBD1 as D (6 bases). The CDR3 is 13 amino acids. The germline V gene has CDR1 SNHLY and CDR2 FYNNEI. V dropped 8 bases and J dropped 4 bases, with 14 bases sitting between them. CDR3 coding DNA: TGTGCCAGCGTACAGGGCGTGGGCACTGAAGCTTTCTTT. This sequence encodes CASVQGVGTEAFF.

V is TRBV30 and J is TRBJ2-3; tentatively, D is TRBD1 (6 bases). The germline V and J ends were trimmed by 4 bases and 4 bases, with 15 bases remaining between them. Germline V CDR1 and CDR2: GTSNPN, SVGIG (reference sequence). CDR3 size: 14 residues. DNA for the CDR3: TGTGCCTGGACCGTACGTGGGGGCGCAGATACGCAGTATTTT. Protein product: CAWTVRGGADTQYF. Using reference TRBV30 and TRBJ2-3 for the parts outside the CDR3, the full variable domain is SQTIHQWPATLVQPVGSPLSLECTVEGTSNPNLYWYRQAAGRGLQLLFYSVGIGQISSEVPQNLSASRPQDRQFILSSKKLLLSDSGFYLCAWTVRGGADTQYFGPGTRLTVL.

The chain uses TRBV5-6 and TRBJ2-5; 14 bases map to TRBD2. Germline V gene sequence: CDR1 SGHDT, CDR2 YYEEEE. Trimming removed 4 bases from V and 5 bases from J; junction bases left unmatched: 7. CDR3 length: 16 amino acids. The CDR3 DNA reads as TGTGCCAGCAGCGAGGGACTAGCGGGAGAGGGGGAGACCCAGTACTTC. Translated: CASSEGLAGEGETQYF. The whole variable domain, remainder taken from reference TRBV5-6 and TRBJ2-5, is DAGVTQSPTHLIKTRGQQVTLRCSPKSGHDTVSWYQQALGQGPQFIFQYYEEEERQRGNFPDRFSGHQFPNYSSELNVNALLLGDSALYLCASSEGLAGEGETQYFGPGTRLLVL.

The chain carries TRBV7-9 and TRBJ2-3, with 8 bases fitting TRBD2. Germline values: CDR1 SEHNR, CDR2 FQNEAQ (reference sequence). The CDR3 extends over 15 amino acids. J gave up 2 bases and V 3 bases, and 4 bases lay outside the gene matches. CDR3 sequence: CASSLSAGVTDTQYF. CDR3 DNA sequence: TGTGCCAGCAGCTTGTCAGCGGGAGTCACAGATACGCAGTATTTT.